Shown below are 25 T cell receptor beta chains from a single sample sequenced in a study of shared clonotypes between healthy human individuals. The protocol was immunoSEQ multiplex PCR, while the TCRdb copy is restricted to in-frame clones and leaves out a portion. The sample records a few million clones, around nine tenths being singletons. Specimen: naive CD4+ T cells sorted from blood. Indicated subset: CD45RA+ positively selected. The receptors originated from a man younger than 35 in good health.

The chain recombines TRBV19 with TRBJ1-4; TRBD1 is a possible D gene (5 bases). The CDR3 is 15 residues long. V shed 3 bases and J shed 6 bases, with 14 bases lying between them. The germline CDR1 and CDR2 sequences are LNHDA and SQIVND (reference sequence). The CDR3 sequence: CASSIPGGADEKLFF. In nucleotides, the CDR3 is TGTGCCAGTAGTATCCCTGGAGGGGCGGATGAAAAACTGTTTTTT.

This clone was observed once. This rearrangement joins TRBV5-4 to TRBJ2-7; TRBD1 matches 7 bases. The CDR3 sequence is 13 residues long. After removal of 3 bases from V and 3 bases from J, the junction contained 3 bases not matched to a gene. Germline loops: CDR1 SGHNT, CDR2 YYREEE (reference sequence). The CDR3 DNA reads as TGTGCCAGCAGCTCATACAGGGGCTACGAGCAGTACTTC. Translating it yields CASSSYRGYEQYF.

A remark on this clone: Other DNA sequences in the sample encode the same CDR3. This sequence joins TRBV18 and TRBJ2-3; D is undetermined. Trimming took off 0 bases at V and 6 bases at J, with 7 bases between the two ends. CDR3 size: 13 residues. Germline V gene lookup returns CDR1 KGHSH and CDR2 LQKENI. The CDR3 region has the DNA TGTGCCAGCTCACCACCAGGCGTTGATACGCAGTATTTT. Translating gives CASSPPGVDTQYF.

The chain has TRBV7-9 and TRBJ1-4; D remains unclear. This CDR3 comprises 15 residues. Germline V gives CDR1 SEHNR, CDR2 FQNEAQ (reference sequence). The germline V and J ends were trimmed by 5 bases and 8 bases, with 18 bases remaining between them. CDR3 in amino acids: CASSPERGGGEKLFF. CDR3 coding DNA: TGTGCCAGCAGCCCAGAACGGGGAGGAGGCGAAAAACTGTTTTTT.

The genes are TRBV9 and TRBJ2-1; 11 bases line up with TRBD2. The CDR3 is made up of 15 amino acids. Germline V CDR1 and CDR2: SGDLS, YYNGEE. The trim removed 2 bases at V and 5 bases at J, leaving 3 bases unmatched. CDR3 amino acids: CASSVGLAEDNEQFF. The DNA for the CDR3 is TGTGCCAGCAGCGTGGGACTAGCGGAGGACAATGAGCAGTTCTTC.

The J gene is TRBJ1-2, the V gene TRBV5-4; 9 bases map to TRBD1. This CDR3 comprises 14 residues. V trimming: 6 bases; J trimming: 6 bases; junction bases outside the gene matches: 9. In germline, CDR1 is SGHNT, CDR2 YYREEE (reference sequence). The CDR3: CASTLSQGAHGYTF. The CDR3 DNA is TGTGCCAGCACCCTATCACAGGGGGCGCATGGCTACACCTTC.

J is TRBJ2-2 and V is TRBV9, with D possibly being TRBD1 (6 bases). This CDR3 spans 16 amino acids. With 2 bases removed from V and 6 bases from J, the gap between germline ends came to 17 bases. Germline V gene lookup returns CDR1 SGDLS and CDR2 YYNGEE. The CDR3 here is CASSVPGAVSSGELFF. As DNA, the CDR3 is TGTGCCAGCAGCGTTCCAGGGGCGGTCTCATCCGGGGAGCTGTTTTTT.

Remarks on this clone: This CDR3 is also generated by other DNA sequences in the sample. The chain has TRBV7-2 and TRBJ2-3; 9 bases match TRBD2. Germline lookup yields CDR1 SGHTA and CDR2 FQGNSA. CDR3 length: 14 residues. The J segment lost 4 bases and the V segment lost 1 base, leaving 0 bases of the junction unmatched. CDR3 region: CASSLGGRADTQYF. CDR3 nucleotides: TGTGCCAGCAGCTTAGGCGGGAGGGCAGATACGCAGTATTTT. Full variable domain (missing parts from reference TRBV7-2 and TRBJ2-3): GAGVSQSPSNKVTEKGKDVELRCDPISGHTALYWYRQSLGQGLEFLIYFQGNSAPDKSGLPSDRFSAERTGGSVSTLTIQRTQQEDSAVYLCASSLGGRADTQYFGPGTRLTVL.

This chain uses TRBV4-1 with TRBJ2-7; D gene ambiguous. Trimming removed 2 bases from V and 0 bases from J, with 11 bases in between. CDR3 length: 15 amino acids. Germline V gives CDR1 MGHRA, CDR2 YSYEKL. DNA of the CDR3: TGCGCCAGCAGCCAACAATTGGGGAACTCCTACGAGCAGTACTTC. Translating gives CASSQQLGNSYEQYF.

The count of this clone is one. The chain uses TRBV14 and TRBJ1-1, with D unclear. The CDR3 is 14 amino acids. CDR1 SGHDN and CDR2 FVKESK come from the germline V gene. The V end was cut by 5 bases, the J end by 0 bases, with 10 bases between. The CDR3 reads CASSSRTVNTEAFF. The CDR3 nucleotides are TGTGCCAGCAGCTCCCGGACGGTGAACACTGAAGCTTTCTTT.

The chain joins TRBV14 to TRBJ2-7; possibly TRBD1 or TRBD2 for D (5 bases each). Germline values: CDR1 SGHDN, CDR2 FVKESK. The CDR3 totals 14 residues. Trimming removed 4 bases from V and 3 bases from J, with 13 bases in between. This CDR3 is CASSLRGVVYEQYF. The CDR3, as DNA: TGTGCCAGCAGCCTCAGAGGGGTCGTCTACGAGCAGTACTTC.

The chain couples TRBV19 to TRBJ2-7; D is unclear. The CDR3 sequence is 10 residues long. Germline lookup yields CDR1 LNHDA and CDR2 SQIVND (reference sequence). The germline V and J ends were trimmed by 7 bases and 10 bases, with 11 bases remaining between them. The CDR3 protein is CASKRFRQYF. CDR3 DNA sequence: TGTGCCAGTAAAAGGTTCCGCCAGTACTTC.

Here the CDR3 DNA reads TGCGCCAGCAGGTCTGCCACCGAAGCTTTCTTT. This codes for CASRSATEAFF. The chain couples TRBV5-1 to TRBJ1-1; D call uncertain. Per the germline V gene, CDR1 is SGHRS and CDR2 is YFSETQ. The CDR3 runs 11 residues. V was clipped by 5 bases and J by 8 bases, with 10 bases between them.

The CDR3 nucleotides are TGTGCCAGCTCCCGTACGGGGGTTAACTATGGCTACACCTTC. It encodes CASSRTGVNYGYTF. This chain connects TRBV18 to TRBJ1-2; possibly TRBD1 for D (5 bases). The CDR3 has 14 amino acids. Between the trimmed V and J ends, which lost 6 bases and 1 base, there was a span of 12 bases. Germline CDR1 is KGHSH and CDR2 is LQKENI.

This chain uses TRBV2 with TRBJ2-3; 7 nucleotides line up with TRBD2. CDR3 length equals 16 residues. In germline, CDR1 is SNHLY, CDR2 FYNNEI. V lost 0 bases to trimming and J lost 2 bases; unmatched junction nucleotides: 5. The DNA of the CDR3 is TGTGCCAGCAGTGAAGCATGGGGGAGGGTCACAGATACGCAGTATTTT. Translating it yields CASSEAWGRVTDTQYF. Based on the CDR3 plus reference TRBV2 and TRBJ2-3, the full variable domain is EPEVTQTPSHQVTQMGQEVILRCVPISNHLYFYWYRQILGQKVEFLVSFYNNEISEKSEIFDDQFSVERPDGSNFTLKIRSTKLEDSAMYFCASSEAWGRVTDTQYFGPGTRLTVL.

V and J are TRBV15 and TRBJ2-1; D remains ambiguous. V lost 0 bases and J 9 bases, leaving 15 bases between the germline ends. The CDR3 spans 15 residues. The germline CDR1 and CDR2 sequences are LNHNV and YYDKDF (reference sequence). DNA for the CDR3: TGTGCCACCAGCAGAGATTGGGCTAGTTATGGTGAGCAGTTCTTC. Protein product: CATSRDWASYGEQFF. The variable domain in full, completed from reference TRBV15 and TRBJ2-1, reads DAMVIQNPRYQVTQFGKPVTLSCSQTLNHNVMYWYQQKSSQAPKLLFHYYDKDFNNEADTPDNFQSRRPNTSFCFLDIRSPGLGDTAMYLCATSRDWASYGEQFFGPGTRLTVL.

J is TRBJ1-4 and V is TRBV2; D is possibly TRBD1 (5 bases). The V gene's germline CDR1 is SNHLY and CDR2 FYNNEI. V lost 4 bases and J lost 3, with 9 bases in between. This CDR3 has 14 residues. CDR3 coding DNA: TGTGCCAGCAGTGCAGGGACGGCTAATGAAAAACTGTTTTTT. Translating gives CASSAGTANEKLFF.

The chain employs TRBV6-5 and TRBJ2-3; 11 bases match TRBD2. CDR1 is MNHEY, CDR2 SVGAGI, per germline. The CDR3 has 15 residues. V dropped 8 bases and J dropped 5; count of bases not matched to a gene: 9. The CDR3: CASQGPGLAEDTQYF. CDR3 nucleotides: TGTGCCAGCCAGGGCCCGGGACTAGCGGAAGATACGCAGTATTTT.

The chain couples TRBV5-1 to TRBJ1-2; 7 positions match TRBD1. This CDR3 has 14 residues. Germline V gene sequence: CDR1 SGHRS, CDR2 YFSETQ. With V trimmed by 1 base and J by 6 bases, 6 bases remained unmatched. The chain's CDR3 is CASSLRQGSDGYTF. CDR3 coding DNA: TGCGCCAGCAGCTTGAGACAGGGCTCGGATGGCTACACCTTC.

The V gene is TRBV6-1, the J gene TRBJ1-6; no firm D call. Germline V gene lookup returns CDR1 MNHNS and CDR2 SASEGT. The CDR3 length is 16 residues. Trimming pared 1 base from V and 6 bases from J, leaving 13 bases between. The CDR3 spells CASSEGYGVLNSPLHF. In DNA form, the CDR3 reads TGTGCCAGCAGTGAAGGGTATGGGGTTCTTAATTCACCCCTCCACTTT.

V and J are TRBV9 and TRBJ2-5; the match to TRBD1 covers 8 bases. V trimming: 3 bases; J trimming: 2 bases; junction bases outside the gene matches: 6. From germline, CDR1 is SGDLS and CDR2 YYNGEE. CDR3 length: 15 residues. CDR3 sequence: CASSGGDRRQETQYF. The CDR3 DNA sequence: TGTGCCAGCAGCGGAGGGGACAGGAGACAAGAGACCCAGTACTTC.

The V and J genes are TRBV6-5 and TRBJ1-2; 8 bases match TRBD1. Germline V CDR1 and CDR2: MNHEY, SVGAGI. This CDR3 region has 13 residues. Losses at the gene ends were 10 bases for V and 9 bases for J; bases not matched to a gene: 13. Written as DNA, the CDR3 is TGTGCCACCTCTCCTGGACAGGGTATTAGCTACACCTTC. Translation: CATSPGQGISYTF.

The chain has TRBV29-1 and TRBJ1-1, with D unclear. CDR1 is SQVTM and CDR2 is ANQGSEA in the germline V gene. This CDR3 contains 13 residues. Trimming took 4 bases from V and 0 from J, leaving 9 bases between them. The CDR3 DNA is TGCAGCGTTGGACTGAACATGAACACTGAAGCTTTCTTT. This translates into CSVGLNMNTEAFF.

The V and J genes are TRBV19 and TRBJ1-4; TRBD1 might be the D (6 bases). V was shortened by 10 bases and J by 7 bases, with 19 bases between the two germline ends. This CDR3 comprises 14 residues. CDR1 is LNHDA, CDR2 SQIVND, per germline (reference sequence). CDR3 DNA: TGTGCCACCGACTTAGGGGGTCGGAGTGAAAAACTGTTTTTT. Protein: CATDLGGRSEKLFF. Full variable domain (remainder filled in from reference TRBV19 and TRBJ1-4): DGGITQSPKYLFRKEGQNVTLSCEQNLNHDAMYWYRQDPGQGLRLIYYSQIVNDFQKGDIAEGYSVSREKKESFPLTVTSAQKNPTAFYLCATDLGGRSEKLFFGSGTQLSVL.

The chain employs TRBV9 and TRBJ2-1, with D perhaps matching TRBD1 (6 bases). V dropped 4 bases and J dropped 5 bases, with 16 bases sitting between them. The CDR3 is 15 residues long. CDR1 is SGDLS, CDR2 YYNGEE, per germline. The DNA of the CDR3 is TGTGCCAGCAGCCCAGACAGGAACGACCACAATGAGCAGTTCTTC. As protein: CASSPDRNDHNEQFF.